This T cell receptor (beta chain) was recorded in a study of T-cell memory formation after mild COVID-19. Findings of the study overall: Certain responding clones were present in pre-infection memory, suggesting participation of cross-reactive memory. Day 15 to 85 contracting clones showed balanced CD4/CD8; day 15 to 37 expanders favored CD4+. Clones which contracted sat mainly in CM and EM if CD4+, and in EMRA if CD8+.

This clonotype has only a few counts. Its cognate antigen is unknown. Germline V gives CDR1 MRHNA, CDR2 SNTAGT. The CDR3 is 15 residues long. J gave up 6 bases and V 7 bases, and 9 bases lay outside the gene matches. TCRdb independently ran MiXCR on the 5' RACE reads; one entry per CDR3 protein. The sample contains about 560,000 distinct CDR3 sequences, about a sixth of which appear only once. The V and J genes are TRBV6-4 and TRBJ2-3; 11 bases map to TRBD2. The TCR originated in an adult woman who had mild COVID-19 (a few samples of this study predate the infection). Cell type and time point are not known. What was sequenced was PBMCs or a T cell subset sorted from them (not recorded which). The CDR3 spells CASTASGGPADTQYF. DNA of the CDR3: TGTGCCAGCACGGCTAGCGGGGGGCCCGCGGATACGCAGTATTTT.